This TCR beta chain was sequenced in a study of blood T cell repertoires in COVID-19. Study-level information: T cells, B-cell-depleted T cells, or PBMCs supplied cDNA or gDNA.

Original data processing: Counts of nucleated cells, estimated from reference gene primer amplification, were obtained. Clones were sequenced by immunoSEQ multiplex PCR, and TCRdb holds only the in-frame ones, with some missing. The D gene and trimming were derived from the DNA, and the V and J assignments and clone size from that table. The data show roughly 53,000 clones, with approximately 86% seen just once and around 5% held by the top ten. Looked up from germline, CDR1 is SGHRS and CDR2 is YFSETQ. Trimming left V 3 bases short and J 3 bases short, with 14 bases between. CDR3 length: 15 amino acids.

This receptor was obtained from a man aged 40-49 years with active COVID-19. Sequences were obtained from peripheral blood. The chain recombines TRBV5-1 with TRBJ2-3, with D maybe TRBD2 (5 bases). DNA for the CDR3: TGCGCCAGCAGCTCCGGGGAATATTGGACAGATACGCAGTATTTT. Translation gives CASSSGEYWTDTQYF.